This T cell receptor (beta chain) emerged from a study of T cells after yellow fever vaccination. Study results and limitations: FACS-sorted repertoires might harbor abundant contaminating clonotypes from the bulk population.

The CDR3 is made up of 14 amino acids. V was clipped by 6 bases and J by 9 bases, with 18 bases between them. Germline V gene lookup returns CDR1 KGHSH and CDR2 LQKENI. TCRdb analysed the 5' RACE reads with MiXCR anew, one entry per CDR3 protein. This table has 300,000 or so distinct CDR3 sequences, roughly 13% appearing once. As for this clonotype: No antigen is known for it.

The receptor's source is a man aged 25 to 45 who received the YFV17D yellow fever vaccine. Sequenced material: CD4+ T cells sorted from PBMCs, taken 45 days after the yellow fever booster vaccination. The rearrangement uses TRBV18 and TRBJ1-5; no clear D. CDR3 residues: CASSQTGGRLPQHF. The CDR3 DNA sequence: TGTGCCAGCTCCCAGACGGGAGGGAGGTTGCCCCAGCATTTT. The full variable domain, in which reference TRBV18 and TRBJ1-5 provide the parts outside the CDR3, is NAGVMQNPRHLVRRRGQEARLRCSPMKGHSHVYWYRQLPEEGLKFMVYLQKENIIDESGMPKERFSAEFPKEGPSILRIQQVVRGDSAAYFCASSQTGGRLPQHFGDGTRLSIL.